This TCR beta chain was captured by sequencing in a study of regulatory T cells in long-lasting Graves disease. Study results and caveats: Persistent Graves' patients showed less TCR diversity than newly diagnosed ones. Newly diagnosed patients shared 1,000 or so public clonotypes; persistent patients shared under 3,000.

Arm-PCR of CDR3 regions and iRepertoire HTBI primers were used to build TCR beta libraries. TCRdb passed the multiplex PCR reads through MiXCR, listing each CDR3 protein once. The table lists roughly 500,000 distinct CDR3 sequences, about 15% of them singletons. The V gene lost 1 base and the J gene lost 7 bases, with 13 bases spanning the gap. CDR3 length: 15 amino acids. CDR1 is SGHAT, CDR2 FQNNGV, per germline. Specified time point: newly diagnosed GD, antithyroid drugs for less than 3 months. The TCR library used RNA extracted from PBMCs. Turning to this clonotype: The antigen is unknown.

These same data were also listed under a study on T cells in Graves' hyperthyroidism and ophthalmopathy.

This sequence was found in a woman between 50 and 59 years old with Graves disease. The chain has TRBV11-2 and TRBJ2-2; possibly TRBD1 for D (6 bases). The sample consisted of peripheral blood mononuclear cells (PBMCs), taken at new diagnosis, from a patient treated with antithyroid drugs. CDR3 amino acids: CASSLGNTGLGELFF. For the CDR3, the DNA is TGTGCCAGCAGCTTAGGCAATACAGGGCTCGGGGAGCTGTTTTTT.